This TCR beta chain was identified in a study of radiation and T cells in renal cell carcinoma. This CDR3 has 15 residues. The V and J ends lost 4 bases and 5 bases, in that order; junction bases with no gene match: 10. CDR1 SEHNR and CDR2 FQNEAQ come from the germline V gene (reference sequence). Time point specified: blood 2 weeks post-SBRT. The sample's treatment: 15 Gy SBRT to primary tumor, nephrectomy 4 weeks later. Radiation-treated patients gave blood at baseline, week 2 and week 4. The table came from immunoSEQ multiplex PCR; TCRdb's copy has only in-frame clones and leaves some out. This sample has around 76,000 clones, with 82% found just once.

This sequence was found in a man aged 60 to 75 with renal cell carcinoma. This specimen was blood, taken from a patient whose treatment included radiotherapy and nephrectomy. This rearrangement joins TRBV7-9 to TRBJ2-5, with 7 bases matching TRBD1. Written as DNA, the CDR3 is TGTGCCAGCAGCTCCATCCAGGGGGATGTTGAGACCCAGTACTTC. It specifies CASSSIQGDVETQYF.